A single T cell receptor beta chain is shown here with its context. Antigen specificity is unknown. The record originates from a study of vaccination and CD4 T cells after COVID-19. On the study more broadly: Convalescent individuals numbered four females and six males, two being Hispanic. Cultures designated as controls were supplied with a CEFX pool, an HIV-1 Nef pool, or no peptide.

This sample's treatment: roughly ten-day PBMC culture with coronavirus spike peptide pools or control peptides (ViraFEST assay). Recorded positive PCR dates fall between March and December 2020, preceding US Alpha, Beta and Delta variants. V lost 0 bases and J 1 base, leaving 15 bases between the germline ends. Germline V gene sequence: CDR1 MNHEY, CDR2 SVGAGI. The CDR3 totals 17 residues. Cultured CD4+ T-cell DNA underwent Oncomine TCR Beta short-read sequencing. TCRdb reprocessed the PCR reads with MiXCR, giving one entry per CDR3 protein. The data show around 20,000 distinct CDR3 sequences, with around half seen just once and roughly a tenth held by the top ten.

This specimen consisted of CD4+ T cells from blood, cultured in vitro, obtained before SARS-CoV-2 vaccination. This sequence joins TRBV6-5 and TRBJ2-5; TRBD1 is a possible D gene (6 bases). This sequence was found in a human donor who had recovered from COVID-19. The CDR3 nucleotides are TGTGCCAGCAGTTACTCGTTGCGCAGGGGATTCCAAGAGACCCAGTACTTC. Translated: CASSYSLRRGFQETQYF.